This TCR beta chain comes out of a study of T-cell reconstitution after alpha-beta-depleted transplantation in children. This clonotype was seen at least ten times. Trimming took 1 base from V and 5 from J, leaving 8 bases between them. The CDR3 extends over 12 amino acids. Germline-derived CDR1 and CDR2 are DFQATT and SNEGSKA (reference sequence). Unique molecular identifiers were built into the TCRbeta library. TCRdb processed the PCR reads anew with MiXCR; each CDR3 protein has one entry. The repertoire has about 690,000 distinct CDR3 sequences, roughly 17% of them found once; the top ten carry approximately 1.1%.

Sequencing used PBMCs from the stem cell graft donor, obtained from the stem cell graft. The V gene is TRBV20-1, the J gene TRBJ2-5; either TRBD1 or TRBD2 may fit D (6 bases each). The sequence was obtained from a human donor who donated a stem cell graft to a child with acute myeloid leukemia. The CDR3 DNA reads TGCAGTGCTAGAGTAGGGGGGGAGACCCAGTACTTC. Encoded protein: CSARVGGETQYF.